Shown below are 2 T cell receptor beta chains from a single sample sequenced in a study of T cell repertoires in aging, cancer and after chemotherapy. TRB rearrangements spanning V, D and J were amplified using mixed TRB-A/B primers. One entry per CDR3 protein results from TCRdb running MiXCR on the multiplex PCR reads. The table includes about 1,200 distinct CDR3 sequences, roughly 29% detected once. Peripheral blood genomic DNA, not sorted cells or RNA, was the template. Material for sequencing was blood. The receptor source for this set is a human donor with a solid tumor.

The chain couples TRBV6-6 to TRBJ2-5; no definite D call. This CDR3 contains 12 residues. V lost 0 bases and J lost 5, with 4 bases in between. The germline CDR1 and CDR2 sequences are MNHNY and SVGAGI (reference sequence). This CDR3 reads CASSYSMETQYF. The CDR3 nucleotides read TGTGCCAGCAGTTACTCGATGGAGACCCAGTACTTC.

By its share, this clonotype is medium-sized. One end of the junction varies from germline; a read error may be responsible. The gene calls are TRBV11-2 and TRBJ2-7; TRBD2 matches at 8 bases. The CDR3 has 12 amino acids. Germline-derived CDR1 and CDR2 are SGHAT and FQNNGV. The CDR3: CASSLDTRRGDF. The CDR3 bases are TGTGCCAGCAGCTTAGATACGAGGCGGGGGGACTTC. Based on the CDR3 plus reference TRBV11-2 and TRBJ2-7, the full variable domain is EAGVAQSPRYKIIEKRQSVAFWCNPISGHATLYWYQQILGQGPKLLIQFQNNGVVDDSQLPKDRFSAERLKGVDSTLKIQPAKLEDSAVYLCASSLDTRRGDFGPGTRLTVT.